This T cell receptor beta chain was sequenced for a study of T cell repertoires in cytomegalovirus infection. This clonotype was seen repeatedly, ten times or more. TCRdb recomputed calls from the reads with MiXCR, one row per CDR3 protein. The repertoire holds 300,000 or so distinct CDR3 sequences, with roughly 26% as singletons. V was trimmed by 4 bases and J by 0 bases, leaving 14 bases between them. The germline gives CDR1 SGHTA, CDR2 FQGNSA. The CDR3 contains 16 residues. The clonotype was recovered from a human donor in good health (CMV status not recorded). Some clones in this sample may be carry-over from other donors' samples. The V gene is TRBV7-2, the J gene TRBJ2-3; a possible D gene is TRBD1 (5 bases). The sequenced material came from PBMCs. The chain's CDR3 is CASSSDSAVSTDTQYF. The CDR3 coding sequence is TGTGCCAGCAGCTCCGACAGTGCCGTTAGCACAGATACGCAGTATTTT.